One and the same sample provided the 10 T cell receptor beta chains below, sequenced in a study of regulatory T cells in long-lasting Graves disease. Time point specified: persistent/refractory GD, antithyroid drugs over 5 years with positive TRAb. The TCR library used RNA extracted from PBMCs. Relying on iRepertoire HTBI primers and Arm-PCR of CDR3 regions, the team built TCR beta libraries. TCRdb ran MiXCR on the multiplex PCR reads and lists one entry per CDR3 protein. The data contain approximately 500,000 distinct CDR3 sequences, roughly a fifth of them singletons. The material was peripheral blood mononuclear cells (PBMCs), obtained when the disease was refractory, from a patient treated with antithyroid drugs. The receptor source for this set is a female donor with Graves disease.

This clonotype was detected only a few times. The chain combines TRBV20-1 with TRBJ1-2; D is perhaps TRBD1 (5 bases). CDR3 length: 13 residues. Trimming removed 2 bases from V and 11 bases from J, with 18 bases in between. CDR1 and CDR2 from the germline V gene are DFQATT and SNEGSKA (reference sequence). The CDR3 is CSARSTGVPTYTF. The CDR3 nucleotides are TGCAGTGCTAGAAGTACAGGAGTTCCTACTTACACCTTC.

About this clonotype: Being one base from a much bigger clone, this may be a read error. The chain joins TRBV6-5 to TRBJ1-1, with D maybe TRBD1 (6 bases). CDR1 MNHEY and CDR2 SVGAGI come from the germline V gene. The CDR3 covers 13 residues. The CDR3 DNA reads as TGTGTCAGCCGTTGGGGGGGGGCAACTGAAGCTTTCTTT. Translation: CVSRWGGATEAFF.

This clonotype was recorded at least ten times. The CDR3: CSAAGGQGTGELFF. The DNA of the CDR3 is TGCAGTGCCGCGGGGGGACAGGGGACCGGGGAGCTGTTTTTT. The rearrangement uses TRBV20-1 and TRBJ2-2; 10 nucleotides agree with TRBD1. The CDR3 sequence is 14 residues long. From germline, CDR1 is DFQATT and CDR2 SNEGSKA (reference sequence). V shed 6 bases, J shed 5 bases, and the junction held 6 bases outside the gene matches.

The chain employs TRBV28 and TRBJ2-3, with D uncertain. The CDR3 length is 15 residues. Germline V gene sequence: CDR1 MDHEN, CDR2 SYDVKM. Trimming stripped 3 bases from V and 3 bases from J, with 13 bases between. DNA of the CDR3: TGTGCCAGCAGTTTTCCATCGATGGGTACAGATACGCAGTATTTT. It specifies CASSFPSMGTDTQYF. The full variable domain, its missing parts supplied by reference TRBV28 and TRBJ2-3, is DVKVTQSSRYLVKRTGEKVFLECVQDMDHENMFWYRQDPGLGLRLIYFSYDVKMKEKGDIPEGYSVSREKKERFSLILESASTNQTSMYLCASSFPSMGTDTQYFGPGTRLTVL.

This chain links TRBV3-2 with TRBJ1-4; TRBD1, as called in the table, went unchecked against the DNA. TRBV3-2 is flagged as a pseudogene. The CDR3 length is 16 residues. The CDR3 nucleotides are TGTGCCAGCAGATCCGGGCACGCTGCAACTAATGAAAAACTGTTTTTT. Its translation is CASRSGHAATNEKLFF.

This clonotype was detected ten times or more. The CDR3 region has the DNA TGTGCCAGCAGTTTATTGGCACAGGCCCCGAACACTGAAGCTTTCTTT. Protein: CASSLLAQAPNTEAFF. The chain carries TRBV28 and TRBJ1-1; maybe TRBD1 (5 bases). The V gene lost 1 base and the J gene lost 1 base, with 13 bases spanning the gap. The CDR3 covers 16 residues. Germline V lookup: CDR1 MDHEN, CDR2 SYDVKM.

In its sample, this clonotype was seen once. The chain combines TRBV7-2 with TRBJ2-3; D ambiguous. Trimming took off 1 base at V and 4 bases at J, with 15 bases between the two ends. The germline gives CDR1 SGHTA, CDR2 FQGNSA. The CDR3 contains 16 residues. This CDR3 reads CASSLVVGPRADTQYF. The CDR3 DNA reads as TGTGCCAGCAGCTTAGTCGTCGGACCCCGGGCAGATACGCAGTATTTT. Using reference TRBV7-2 and TRBJ2-3 for the parts outside the CDR3, the full variable domain is GAGVSQSPSNKVTEKGKDVELRCDPISGHTALYWYRQSLGQGLEFLIYFQGNSAPDKSGLPSDRFSAERTGGSVSTLTIQRTQQEDSAVYLCASSLVVGPRADTQYFGPGTRLTVL.

At least ten counts were recorded for this clonotype. This rearrangement joins TRBV28 to TRBJ2-2; tentatively, D is TRBD2 (6 bases). CDR1 is MDHEN and CDR2 is SYDVKM in the germline V gene. Trimming removed 2 bases from V and 4 bases from J, with 17 bases in between. The CDR3 totals 17 residues. The CDR3 spells CASSLSLSRGSTGELFF. The CDR3 region has the DNA TGTGCCAGCAGTTTAAGCCTTTCTCGGGGGTCCACCGGGGAGCTGTTTTTT.

This clonotype was picked up many times. J is TRBJ1-2 and V is TRBV6-1; D possibly corresponds to TRBD1 (6 bases). Looked up from germline, CDR1 is MNHNS and CDR2 is SASEGT. This CDR3 contains 12 residues. The germline V and J ends were trimmed by 5 bases and 7 bases, with 11 bases remaining between them. CDR3 nucleotides: TGTGCCAGCAGTATCTGGACAGCTGGCTACACCTTC. This encodes CASSIWTAGYTF.

The rearrangement uses TRBV5-1 and TRBJ1-6; TRBD1 agrees at 7 bases. The germline CDR1 and CDR2 sequences are SGHRS and YFSETQ. This CDR3 has 15 residues. V shed 0 bases, J shed 7 bases, and the junction held 4 bases outside the gene matches. The CDR3 DNA follows: TGCGCCAGCAGCTTGGAGGGACAGATCAATTCACCCCTCCACTTT. Its protein is CASSLEGQINSPLHF.